The present entry profiles one T cell receptor beta chain with its context. This entry comes from a study of blood T cell repertoires in COVID-19. Study at large: Researchers got acute and convalescent COVID-19 samples from the United States, Italy and Spain. T cells, B-cell-depleted T cells, or PBMCs supplied cDNA or gDNA.

Original processing notes: From reference gene primer amplification, estimates of nucleated cell counts were derived. The protocol was immunoSEQ multiplex PCR, while the TCRdb copy is restricted to in-frame clones and leaves out a portion. That table furnishes V, J and clone size, whereas the DNA furnished D and trimming. The repertoire holds fewer than 250,000 clones, approximately 84% seen once, with 1.5% to 2% in the top ten. Sample: peripheral blood. The clonotype was recovered from a woman older than 75 with acute or convalescent COVID-19.

CDR3 region: CASSSPGGYNEQFF. The CDR3 DNA is TGTGCCAGCAGTTCACCGGGAGGGTACAATGAGCAGTTCTTC. The rearrangement uses TRBV6-5 and TRBJ2-1; 8 positions agree with TRBD2. The CDR3 consists of 14 residues. CDR1 MNHEY and CDR2 SVGAGI come from the germline V gene. V trimming: 4 bases; J trimming: 4 bases; junction bases outside the gene matches: 3.